This T cell receptor beta chain was profiled in a study of blood T cell repertoires in COVID-19. Study-level information: Nucleic acid was either cDNA or gDNA, and it came from T cells, B-cell-depleted T cells, or PBMCs.

This CDR3 region has 14 residues. V was cut by 6 bases and J by 1 base, with 12 bases left in between. CDR1 KGHSH and CDR2 LQKENI come from the germline V gene. Only in-frame clones appear in the TCRdb table, and some are missing; sequencing was by immunoSEQ multiplex PCR. The sample has about 380,000 clones; around 87% are singletons. This clonotype was obtained from a man in his thirties or forties who had recovered from COVID-19. The sample consisted of PBMCs or T cells enriched from blood (not recorded which). The V gene is TRBV18, the J gene TRBJ1-2; tentatively, D is TRBD1 (6 bases). For the CDR3, the DNA is TGTGCCAGCTCCCGACAGGAGGTTAACTATGGCTACACCTTC. The encoded protein is CASSRQEVNYGYTF.